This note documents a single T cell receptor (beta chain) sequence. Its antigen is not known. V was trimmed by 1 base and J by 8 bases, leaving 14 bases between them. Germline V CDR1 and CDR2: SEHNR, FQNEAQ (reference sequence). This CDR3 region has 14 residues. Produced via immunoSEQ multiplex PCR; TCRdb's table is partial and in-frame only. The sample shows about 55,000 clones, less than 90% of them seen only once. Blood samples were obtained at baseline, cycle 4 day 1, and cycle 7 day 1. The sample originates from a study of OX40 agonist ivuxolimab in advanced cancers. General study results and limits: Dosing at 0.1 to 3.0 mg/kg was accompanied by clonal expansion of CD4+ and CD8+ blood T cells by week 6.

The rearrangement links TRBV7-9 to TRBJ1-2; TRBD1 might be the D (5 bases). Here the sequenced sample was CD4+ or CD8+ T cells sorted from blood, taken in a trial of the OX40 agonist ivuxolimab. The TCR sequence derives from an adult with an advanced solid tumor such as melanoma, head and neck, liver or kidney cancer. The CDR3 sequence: CASSLEGRAGGYTF. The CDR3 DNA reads TGTGCCAGCAGCTTAGAGGGCAGGGCGGGCGGCTACACCTTC.